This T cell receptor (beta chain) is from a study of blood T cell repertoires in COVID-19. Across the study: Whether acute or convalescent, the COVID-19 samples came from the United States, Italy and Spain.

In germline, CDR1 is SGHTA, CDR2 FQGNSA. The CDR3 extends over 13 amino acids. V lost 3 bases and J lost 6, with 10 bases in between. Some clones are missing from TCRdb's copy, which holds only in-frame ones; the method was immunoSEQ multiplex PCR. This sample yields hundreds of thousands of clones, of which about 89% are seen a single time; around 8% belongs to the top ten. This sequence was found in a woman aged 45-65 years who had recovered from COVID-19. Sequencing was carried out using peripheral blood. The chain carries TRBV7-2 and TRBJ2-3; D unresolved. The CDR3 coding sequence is TGTGCCAGCAGCTTCGGTGGTTCCGATACGCAGTATTTT. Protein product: CASSFGGSDTQYF.